These 17 T cell receptor beta chains share one sample of origin, sequenced in a study of T cell responses to AZD1222 COVID-19 vaccine. Sequencing was performed with immunoSEQ multiplex PCR; in TCRdb, only in-frame clones are kept and a portion is missing. The table lists about 130,000 clones, just under 95% of them singletons, with 6% to 7.5% in the top ten. Specimen: peripheral blood, collected 28 days after the second AZD1222 dose. The source is an adult who received the AZD1222 COVID-19 vaccine.

The chain is built from TRBV9 and TRBJ2-1; 9 bases map to TRBD2. This CDR3 comprises 14 residues. Germline V lookup: CDR1 SGDLS, CDR2 YYNGEE. The V segment lost 3 bases and the J segment 9 bases; nucleotides outside the gene matches: 7. CDR3 loop: CASSGTGTSSEQFF. The DNA of the CDR3 is TGTGCCAGCAGCGGAACCGGGACTAGCAGTGAGCAGTTCTTC.

V usage is TRBV6-2 or TRBV6-3 and J usage is TRBJ1-1, with a weak D call TRBD1 (5 bases). CDR3 length equals 12 residues. The V and J ends lost 4 bases and 3 bases respectively, with 6 bases between them. Per the germline V gene, CDR1 is MNHEY and CDR2 is SVGEGT. CDR3 DNA sequence: TGTGCCAGCAGTTGGGACTACACTGAAGCTTTCTTT. This encodes CASSWDYTEAFF.

The genes are TRBV6-5 and TRBJ2-2; the D is unclear. Trimming pared 2 bases from V and 3 bases from J, leaving 10 bases between. The germline gives CDR1 MNHEY, CDR2 SVGAGI. CDR3 size: 15 residues. The CDR3: CASSYNRPHTGELFF. The CDR3 bases are TGTGCCAGCAGTTACAATCGGCCGCACACCGGGGAGCTGTTTTTT.

This rearrangement joins TRBV19 to TRBJ1-2; D may be TRBD1 (5 bases). The CDR3 has 16 residues. From germline, CDR1 is LNHDA and CDR2 SQIVND (reference sequence). Between the trimmed V and J ends, which lost 3 bases and 4 bases, there was a span of 18 bases. CDR3: CASSIQWGRQVYGYTF. The CDR3 DNA reads TGTGCCAGTAGTATCCAGTGGGGCAGACAAGTCTATGGCTACACCTTC.

The chain carries TRBV28 and TRBJ1-1; a possible D gene is TRBD1 (5 bases). Deletions cut 4 bases from V and 6 bases from J, with 15 bases between. Germline V lookup: CDR1 MDHEN, CDR2 SYDVKM. CDR3 length: 14 residues. The CDR3 region is CASSSGREVAEAFF. Written as DNA, the CDR3 is TGTGCCAGCAGTTCTGGCAGGGAAGTCGCTGAAGCTTTCTTT.

This rearrangement joins TRBV6-5 to TRBJ2-2; TRBD2 is a possible D gene (5 bases). The germline V gene has CDR1 MNHEY and CDR2 SVGAGI. Deletions cut 3 bases from V and 6 bases from J, with 11 bases between. The CDR3 consists of 14 residues. The DNA for the CDR3 is TGTGCCAGCAGTTATTCGGGGTTTCCCGGGGAGCTGTTTTTT. Its translation: CASSYSGFPGELFF.

The chain combines TRBV30 with TRBJ1-1; no clear D. Germline V gene lookup returns CDR1 GTSNPN and CDR2 SVGIG (reference sequence). V lost 2 bases, J lost 5 bases, and 6 bases lay in between. The CDR3 spans 11 residues. CDR3 loop: CAWSTRTEAFF. CDR3 DNA sequence: TGTGCCTGGAGTACTCGGACTGAAGCTTTCTTT. Together with reference TRBV30 and TRBJ1-1, the CDR3 gives the full variable domain: SQTIHQWPATLVQPVGSPLSLECTVEGTSNPNLYWYRQAAGRGLQLLFYSVGIGQISSEVPQNLSASRPQDRQFILSSKKLLLSDSGFYLCAWSTRTEAFFGQGTRLTVV.

V and J are TRBV19 and TRBJ2-3, with 7 bases that match TRBD1. Germline V lookup: CDR1 LNHDA, CDR2 SQIVND (reference sequence). V shed 5 bases and J 6 bases; nucleotides not matched to a gene: 8. This CDR3 region has 14 residues. CDR3 region: CASSPDRLGDTQYF. DNA for the CDR3: TGTGCCAGTAGTCCGGACAGGTTAGGGGATACGCAGTATTTT.

This clone showed up just once. The V call is TRBV5-6, the J call TRBJ2-5; tentatively, D is TRBD2 (5 bases). The CDR3 contains 14 residues. Germline CDR1 reads SGHDT; CDR2 reads YYEEEE. Trimming shortened V by 7 bases and J by 0 bases, and 13 bases separated the two germline ends. The DNA for the CDR3 is TGTGCCAGCTACCAACTAGAAAACCAAGAGACCCAGTACTTC. Translated: CASYQLENQETQYF.

This chain links TRBV6-6 with TRBJ1-1; D unresolved. The CDR3 sequence is 13 residues long. Germline lookup yields CDR1 MNHNY and CDR2 SVGAGI (reference sequence). Trimming took 5 bases from V and 0 from J, leaving 7 bases between them. The CDR3 bases are TGTGCCAGCAGTGCTCAATTGAACACTGAAGCTTTCTTT. It is translated as CASSAQLNTEAFF.

This chain joins TRBV4-1 and TRBJ1-4, with 10 nucleotides matching TRBD1. The junction had 9 bases not matched to a gene; V was cut back by 5 bases and J by 6 bases. The germline gives CDR1 MGHRA, CDR2 YSYEKL. The CDR3 is 16 residues long. The CDR3: CASSGRFGTGDEKLFF. In DNA form, the CDR3 reads TGCGCCAGCAGCGGGAGATTCGGGACAGGGGATGAAAAACTGTTTTTT.

Points on this clone: A read error may produce the germline difference seen at one junction end. This chain links TRBV2 with TRBJ1-3, with TRBD1 matching 7 bases. Looked up from germline, CDR1 is SNHLY and CDR2 is FYNNEI. CDR3 size: 14 residues. The CDR3: CASSQRDRPIIRSF. The CDR3 DNA reads as TGTGCCAGCAGTCAGCGGGACAGACCTATAATTCGCTCTTTT.

The chain joins TRBV9 to TRBJ1-1; 8 nucleotides agree with TRBD1. V was clipped by 4 bases and J by 10 bases; unmatched bases: 6. CDR3 size: 12 residues. CDR1 SGDLS and CDR2 YYNGEE come from the germline V gene. Here the CDR3 reads CASSPSGQGAFF. The CDR3 nucleotides are TGTGCCAGCAGCCCCAGTGGACAGGGAGCTTTCTTT.

In this sample, this clone is medium-sized. The chain carries TRBV6-4 and TRBJ2-6, with D hard to call. There are 14 residues in the CDR3. Trimming pared 3 bases from V and 0 bases from J, leaving 3 bases between. Germline V lookup: CDR1 MRHNA, CDR2 SNTAGT. The CDR3 DNA follows: TGTGCCAGCAGTGAAATCTCTGGGGCCAACGTCCTGACTTTC. Protein sequence: CASSEISGANVLTF.

This chain connects TRBV20-1 to TRBJ2-7; D call uncertain. The CDR3 extends over 11 amino acids. Germline V gene data show CDR1 as DFQATT and CDR2 as SNEGSKA (reference sequence). The germline V and J ends were trimmed by 4 bases and 5 bases, with 9 bases remaining between them. CDR3 sequence reads: CSAIGFDEQYF. In nucleotides, the CDR3 is TGCAGTGCTATAGGTTTCGACGAGCAGTACTTC.

A single count supports this clone. This chain links TRBV6-2 or TRBV6-3 with TRBJ1-3, with D perhaps TRBD1 (5 bases). The CDR3 is 15 residues long. Germline CDR1 and CDR2: MNHEY and SVGEGT. The V end was cut by 5 bases, the J end by 0 bases, with 11 bases between. The CDR3 DNA reads TGTGCCAGCAGTAACCCAGGGATCTCTGGAAACACCATATATTTT. The encoded protein is CASSNPGISGNTIYF.

V gene TRBV5-4 combines with J gene TRBJ1-1, with 7 nucleotides matching TRBD1. The J segment lost 1 base and the V segment lost 2 bases, leaving 20 bases of the junction unmatched. The germline V gene encodes CDR1 SGHNT and CDR2 YYREEE (reference sequence). The CDR3 length is 20 residues. CDR3 DNA sequence: TGTGCCAGCAGCTTCCATGAGCGGTCAGGGGGGTGGTGGAGGAACACTGAAGCTTTCTTT. Translating gives CASSFHERSGGWWRNTEAFF.